This T cell receptor (delta chain) was captured by sequencing in a study of Vδ1+ human thymocytes. General study points: Unlike peripheral blood Vdelta1+ controls, thymic delta-chain sequences included about 20% Vdelta2 and few Vdelta3. Bulk data may be misread because of unexpected Vdelta2 sequences. Thymic TRG and TRD repertoires appeared highly polyclonal.

Between roughly 96% and 99.6% of sorted thymocytes were Vdelta1+. Germline CDR1 and CDR2: TSWWSYY and QGS. The CDR3 runs 21 residues. The trim removed 5 bases at V and 1 base at J, leaving 22 bases unmatched. This clone was found a few times. Its antigen is not known. Extracted RNA was reverse transcribed into cDNA. The CDR3 regions were amplified by multiplex PCR from V-gene primers to a constant-region primer. TCRdb redid the clone calls on the multiplex PCR reads with CATT. Of about 75,000 delta-chain clones in the sample, 30% to 45% were seen once. This receptor was taken from a boy younger than two who had congenital heart surgery. The chain joins TRDV1 to TRDJ1, with 10 bases identical to TRDD3. Sequencing was carried out using Vdelta1+ gamma-delta thymocytes from the thymus. The subset denotes: FACS-sorted CD3+ TCRalphabeta- TCRVdelta1+ TCRVdelta2- thymocytes. This CDR3 is CALGRTKAFGKLGDSTDKLIF. For the CDR3, the DNA is TGTGCTCTTGGGCGCACGAAGGCCTTCGGAAAACTGGGGGATTCCACCGATAAACTCATCTTT.